The sequence of this T cell receptor beta chain was determined in a study of T cell responses to AZD1222 COVID-19 vaccine. Points from the study as a whole: Donor demographics were predominantly white British with a female majority; clonal diversity may be underestimated. Elevations in Spike-specific TCR breadth and depth followed administration of two AZD1222 doses.

The CDR3 is made up of 17 amino acids. The germline gives CDR1 ENHRY, CDR2 SYGVKD. Losses at the gene ends were 5 bases for V and 1 base for J; bases not matched to a gene: 7. With respect to this clone: The target antigen is unknown.

TCRdb keeps only in-frame clones here, not all; method: immunoSEQ multiplex PCR. The sample lists 150,000 or so clones; about 90% were seen once. This clonotype originated in an adult in good health. Here the sequenced sample was peripheral blood, taken on day 0 of MenACWY control vaccination. The chain links TRBV10-3 to TRBJ2-3; 12 positions match TRBD2. CDR3 loop: CAISHPGTSGRTDTQYF. Here the CDR3 DNA reads TGTGCCATCAGTCATCCTGGGACTAGCGGGCGCACAGATACGCAGTATTTT.